This T cell receptor (beta chain) is drawn from a study of blood T cell repertoires in COVID-19. Turning to the study itself: PBMCs, B-cell-depleted T cells, or T cells provided the cDNA or gDNA that made up the material.

In the study's own analysis: Scientists estimated how many nucleated cells there were by amplifying reference gene primers. Only in-frame clones appear in the TCRdb table, and some are missing; sequencing was by immunoSEQ multiplex PCR. V and J calls and clone size are those listed in that table; D and trimming were worked out from the DNA. The table has about 150,000 clones, over 70% seen once; the top ten hold roughly 8.7%. There are 16 residues in the CDR3. After removal of 6 bases from V and 6 bases from J, the junction contained 12 bases not matched to a gene. Per the germline V gene, CDR1 is MNHEY and CDR2 is SMNVEV (reference sequence).

V and J are TRBV27 and TRBJ2-7; TRBD2 agrees at 12 bases. Sample: peripheral blood. This receptor was identified in a man in his forties or fifties with active or convalescent COVID-19. DNA for the CDR3: TGTGCCAGCAGGGGGCTAGCGGGAGGGCCGTGGTTCGAGCAGTACTTC. It yields the protein CASRGLAGGPWFEQYF.